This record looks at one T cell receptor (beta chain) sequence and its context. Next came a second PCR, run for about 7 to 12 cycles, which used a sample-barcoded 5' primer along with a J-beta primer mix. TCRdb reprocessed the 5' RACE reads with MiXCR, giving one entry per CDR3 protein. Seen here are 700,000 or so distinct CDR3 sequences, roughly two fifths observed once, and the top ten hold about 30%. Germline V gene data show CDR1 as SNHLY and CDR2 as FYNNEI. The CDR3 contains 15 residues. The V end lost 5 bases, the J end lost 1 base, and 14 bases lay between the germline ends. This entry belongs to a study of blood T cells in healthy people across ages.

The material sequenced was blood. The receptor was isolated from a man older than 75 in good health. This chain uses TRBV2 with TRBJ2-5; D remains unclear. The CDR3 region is CASSPTPFSQETQYF. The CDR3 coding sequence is TGTGCCAGCAGTCCGACACCTTTCTCCCAAGAGACCCAGTACTTC.